This T cell receptor (beta chain) originates from a study of T cell clones after liver transplantation. Study at large: TCRbeta sequencing after a pre-transplant mixed lymphocyte reaction identified graft-donor-reactive clones, later tracked in post-transplant blood.

Assay: immunoSEQ multiplex PCR; the TCRdb copy retains only in-frame clones and omits some. The sample carries 9,500 to 11,000 clones, roughly 70% recorded once. With V trimmed by 6 bases and J by 7 bases, 15 bases remained unmatched. The CDR3 length is 16 residues. Germline values: CDR1 SNHLY, CDR2 FYNNEI. The sample was CD4+ T cells from blood, taken 32 months after liver transplant. The chain combines TRBV2 with TRBJ2-1; 7 nucleotides align to TRBD1. The TCR comes from a human patient who received a liver transplant. Some T cells may arise from the graft donor. CDR3 protein: CASRGKTGLVANEQFF. CDR3 coding DNA: TGTGCCAGCAGAGGAAAGACAGGGTTGGTTGCAAATGAGCAGTTCTTC. The full variable domain, with the rest looked up from reference TRBV2 and TRBJ2-1, is EPEVTQTPSHQVTQMGQEVILRCVPISNHLYFYWYRQILGQKVEFLVSFYNNEISEKSEIFDDQFSVERPDGSNFTLKIRSTKLEDSAMYFCASRGKTGLVANEQFFGPGTRLTVL.